Listed here are 15 T cell receptor beta chains from one sample, sequenced in a study of PD-L1 blockade in urothelial cancer. Measured with immunoSEQ multiplex PCR; TCRdb has only the in-frame clones, and not every one. This table has some 97,000 clones, approximately 90% appearing once. The sample consisted of PBMCs, taken around atezolizumab (anti-PD-L1) treatment. The receptors derive from a woman over 75 with urothelial cancer.

V and J are TRBV7-3 and TRBJ1-3; D uncertain. This CDR3 contains 13 residues. In germline, CDR1 is SGHTA, CDR2 FQGTGA. V shed 3 bases and J shed 4 bases, with 7 bases lying between them. In DNA form, the CDR3 reads TGTGCCAGCAGCTTCGGGGAAGGAAACACCATATATTTT. This sequence encodes CASSFGEGNTIYF.

CDR3 bases: TGTGCCAGCAGTTTAATCGGCGGGAGGGCCCTAGATACGCAGTATTTT. Amino acids: CASSLIGGRALDTQYF. The chain carries TRBV27 and TRBJ2-3; TRBD2 matches at 9 bases. This CDR3 is built from 16 residues. Trimming removed 2 bases from V and 5 bases from J; junction bases left unmatched: 8. Germline V lookup: CDR1 MNHEY, CDR2 SMNVEV (reference sequence).

The rearrangement links TRBV6-1 to TRBJ2-7; D is unclear. Germline values: CDR1 MNHNS, CDR2 SASEGT. The CDR3 consists of 12 residues. The V gene lost 7 bases and the J gene lost 3 bases, with 10 bases spanning the gap. CDR3 sequence reads: CASIKTSYEQYF. In nucleotides, the CDR3 is TGTGCCAGCATCAAGACAAGCTACGAGCAGTACTTC.

The V gene is TRBV6-5, the J gene TRBJ1-1; weak D call: TRBD1 (5 bases). The V end was cut by 6 bases, the J end by 1 base, with 15 bases between. From germline, CDR1 is MNHEY and CDR2 SVGAGI. The CDR3 extends over 15 amino acids. This CDR3 is CASRQTHRRNTEAFF. The CDR3 DNA reads as TGTGCCAGCAGACAGACTCACAGGAGGAACACTGAAGCTTTCTTT.

The J gene is TRBJ2-3, the V gene TRBV11-2; 10 bases line up with TRBD1. Trimming removed 5 bases from V and 3 bases from J; junction bases left unmatched: 11. The CDR3 is 17 residues long. Germline V gene lookup returns CDR1 SGHAT and CDR2 FQNNGV. The CDR3 coding sequence is TGTGCCAGCAGCGTAGCCCCGACAGGGGGCGGGACAGATACGCAGTATTTT. Protein product: CASSVAPTGGGTDTQYF.

The chain carries TRBV2 and TRBJ2-5, with unresolved D. The V end lost 4 bases, the J end lost 5 bases, and 5 bases lay between the germline ends. Germline CDR1 and CDR2: SNHLY and FYNNEI. There are 11 residues in the CDR3. CDR3 loop: CASSGYETQYF. Here the CDR3 DNA reads TGTGCCAGCAGTGGCTATGAGACCCAGTACTTC.

V is TRBV30 and J is TRBJ1-5, with D perhaps matching TRBD1 (5 bases). Trimming took 0 bases from V and 0 from J, leaving 9 bases between them. This CDR3 has 15 residues. CDR1 GTSNPN and CDR2 SVGIG come from the germline V gene (reference sequence). The CDR3 DNA reads as TGTGCCTGGAGTGTAGGGGAAGATAGCAATCAGCCCCAGCATTTT. This gives the protein CAWSVGEDSNQPQHF. Full variable domain (missing parts from reference TRBV30 and TRBJ1-5): SQTIHQWPATLVQPVGSPLSLECTVEGTSNPNLYWYRQAAGRGLQLLFYSVGIGQISSEVPQNLSASRPQDRQFILSSKKLLLSDSGFYLCAWSVGEDSNQPQHFGDGTRLSIL.

This clone was seen a single time. The J gene is TRBJ2-7, the V gene TRBV7-2; 10 nucleotides agree with TRBD2. Germline trimming cut 5 bases from V and 5 bases from J; bases unmatched to any gene: 9. CDR1 and CDR2 from the germline V gene are SGHTA and FQGNSA. This CDR3 is built from 15 residues. CDR3 nucleotide sequence: TGTGCCAGCAGCCCAGCGAGCGGGAGGGCCCACGAGCAGTACTTC. It codes for CASSPASGRAHEQYF.

V gene TRBV6-1 combines with J gene TRBJ1-1; TRBD1 might be the D (5 bases). V lost 10 bases and J 5 bases, leaving 20 bases between the germline ends. Germline V gene sequence: CDR1 MNHNS, CDR2 SASEGT. The CDR3 length is 14 residues. CDR3 DNA sequence: TGTGCCACCCGACTAGGGACTAGTGGGACTGAAGCTTTCTTT. It encodes CATRLGTSGTEAFF.

This clone has only a few counts. The chain couples TRBV28 to TRBJ1-1, with TRBD1 identical over 9 bases. Germline-derived CDR1 and CDR2 are MDHEN and SYDVKM. V shed 7 bases and J 9 bases; nucleotides not matched to a gene: 12. The CDR3 length is 14 residues. CDR3 sequence (DNA): TGTGCCAGCAACCGGGACAGGGTGGCCAGACAAGCTTTCTTT. Protein product: CASNRDRVARQAFF.

The genes are TRBV2 and TRBJ1-5; TRBD1 matches 9 bases. CDR1 is SNHLY, CDR2 FYNNEI, per germline. CDR3 size: 15 residues. With 6 bases clipped from V and 1 base from J, the junction kept 4 bases outside the gene matches. As DNA, the CDR3 is TGTGCCAGCAGGGACAGGGGACGAAGCAATCAGCCCCAGCATTTT. Translated, it gives CASRDRGRSNQPQHF.

The V call is TRBV19, the J call TRBJ1-1; 7 bases are a match to TRBD1. This CDR3 has 12 residues. Germline V lookup: CDR1 LNHDA, CDR2 SQIVND (reference sequence). J was trimmed by 7 bases and V by 5 bases; bases with no gene match: 4. CDR3 amino acids: CASSYRGLEAFF. The CDR3 nucleotides are TGTGCCAGTAGTTACAGGGGTCTTGAAGCTTTCTTT.

This clone was detected a few times. The V and J genes are TRBV6-1 and TRBJ2-7; D remains unclear. Germline V gene data show CDR1 as MNHNS and CDR2 as SASEGT. The V end lost 10 bases, the J end lost 6 bases, and 19 bases lay between the germline ends. This CDR3 is 13 amino acids long. CDR3 residues: CATQMPTPPEQYF. The CDR3 bases are TGTGCCACCCAGATGCCCACCCCACCCGAGCAGTACTTC.

The CDR3 nucleotides are TGTGCCAGTAGTAACCCGCTAGGATTGGGAAACATTCAGTACTTC. It codes for CASSNPLGLGNIQYF. This chain uses TRBV19 with TRBJ2-4; no clear D gene. The V gene's germline CDR1 is LNHDA and CDR2 SQIVND (reference sequence). V dropped 4 bases and J dropped 6 bases, with 16 bases sitting between them. The CDR3 has 15 amino acids.

The chain uses TRBV6-1 and TRBJ1-4, with a possible D match to TRBD1 (5 bases). Trimming left V 6 bases short and J 8 bases short, with 10 bases between. Germline CDR1 is MNHNS and CDR2 is SASEGT. The CDR3 totals 12 residues. CDR3: CASRDMREKLFF. The CDR3 DNA reads TGTGCCAGCAGGGACATGCGAGAAAAACTGTTTTTT.